A selection of T cell receptor beta chains follows, all from one sample in a study of T-cell memory formation after mild COVID-19. TCRdb ran MiXCR on the 5' RACE reads and lists one entry per CDR3 protein. The profile shows under 700,000 distinct CDR3 sequences, roughly 22% of them singletons. Sequencing input: PBMCs or a T cell subset sorted from them (not recorded which). These receptors originate from an adult woman who had mild COVID-19 (a few samples of this study predate the infection). Cell type and time point are not known. Each CDR3 is given with its conserved first and last residue. The order of the fields is J gene, CDR3 length, D gene, V gene, clone size, CDR3 DNA, CDR3 protein. D genes are given only for firm matches. A clone size is listed for some rows: how often the clone was seen (once, few, many), or a class if it is expanded.

J gene: TRBJ2-1; CDR3 length: 16; D gene: TRBD1; V gene: TRBV24-1; clone size: few; CDR3 DNA: TGTGCCACCAGTGTCGGCCAGGGGGCTCGGTTCAATGAGCAGTTCTTC; CDR3 protein: CATSVGQGARFNEQFF
J gene: TRBJ2-4; CDR3 length: 17; D gene: TRBD1; V gene: TRBV12-3/TRBV12-4; clone size: .; CDR3 DNA: TGTGCCAGCAGTTTAGAGATGACAGGGCAAGCCAAAAACATTCAGTACTTC; CDR3 protein: CASSLEMTGQAKNIQYF
J gene: TRBJ1-5; CDR3 length: 14; D gene: TRBD1; V gene: TRBV20-1; clone size: few; CDR3 DNA: TGCAGTGCTAACGGGGACAGCTACTCGTCGGCCCAGCATTTT; CDR3 protein: CSANGDSYSSAQHF
J gene: TRBJ1-1; CDR3 length: 16; D gene: TRBD1; V gene: TRBV5-1; clone size: few; CDR3 DNA: TGCGCCAGCAGCTTGGCCGCGCAGGGGGGATACACTGAAGCTTTCTTT; CDR3 protein: CASSLAAQGGYTEAFF
J gene: TRBJ2-5; CDR3 length: 16; D gene: TRBD2; V gene: TRBV12-3/TRBV12-4; clone size: few; CDR3 DNA: TGTGCCAGCAGTCCGGGACTAGCGGGTCGCCAAGAGACCCAGTACTTC; CDR3 protein: CASSPGLAGRQETQYF
J gene: TRBJ2-1; CDR3 length: 12; D gene: .; V gene: TRBV27; clone size: many; CDR3 DNA: TGTGCCAGTGGCCGGGGGTACAATGAGCAGTTCTTC; CDR3 protein: CASGRGYNEQFF
J gene: TRBJ2-5; CDR3 length: 14; D gene: .; V gene: TRBV4-1; clone size: .; CDR3 DNA: TGCGCCAGCAGCCAACCTTTAGGGGAAGAGACCCAGTACTTC; CDR3 protein: CASSQPLGEETQYF
J gene: TRBJ2-3; CDR3 length: 17; D gene: TRBD2; V gene: TRBV20-1; clone size: .; CDR3 DNA: TGCAGTGCTAGAGATCCCGGCGGGAGGCTCGGCACAGATACGCAGTATTTT; CDR3 protein: CSARDPGGRLGTDTQYF
J gene: TRBJ2-5; CDR3 length: 17; D gene: .; V gene: TRBV6-2/TRBV6-3; clone size: .; CDR3 DNA: TGTGCCAGCAGTTCCTTCTCCGGGGGAATCTCTCAAGAGACCCAGTACTTC; CDR3 protein: CASSSFSGGISQETQYF
J gene: TRBJ2-1; CDR3 length: 15; D gene: .; V gene: TRBV12-3/TRBV12-4; clone size: .; CDR3 DNA: TGTGCCAGCAGTTTCGACTTTTTCTCTAACAATGAGCAGTTCTTC; CDR3 protein: CASSFDFFSNNEQFF
J gene: TRBJ2-5; CDR3 length: 15; D gene: TRBD2; V gene: TRBV12-3/TRBV12-4; clone size: few; CDR3 DNA: TGTGCCAGCAGACTCGGGCGGGGGGATCAAGAGACCCAGTACTTC; CDR3 protein: CASRLGRGDQETQYF
J gene: TRBJ2-2; CDR3 length: 12; D gene: .; V gene: TRBV5-4; clone size: once; CDR3 DNA: TGTGCCAGCGAAGCTCTGGCCGGGGAGATGTTTTTT; CDR3 protein: CASEALAGEMFF
J gene: TRBJ1-2; CDR3 length: 16; D gene: .; V gene: TRBV7-3; clone size: few; CDR3 DNA: TGTGCCAGCAGCTTAACAGGAACGCCGGACGGCTATGGCTACACCTTC; CDR3 protein: CASSLTGTPDGYGYTF
J gene: TRBJ1-1; CDR3 length: 14; D gene: .; V gene: TRBV30; clone size: .; CDR3 DNA: TGTGCCTGGAGTAGGACAGCGTCAAACACTGAAGCTTTCTTT; CDR3 protein: CAWSRTASNTEAFF
J gene: TRBJ1-2; CDR3 length: 13; D gene: .; V gene: TRBV6-6; clone size: few; CDR3 DNA: TGTGCCAGCCGACGGGAAGGGGGGTGGGGCTACACCTTC; CDR3 protein: CASRREGGWGYTF
J gene: TRBJ1-1; CDR3 length: 13; D gene: .; V gene: TRBV14; clone size: few; CDR3 DNA: TGTGCCAGCAGCCAAGAAGGGGCAGATGAAGCTTTCTTT; CDR3 protein: CASSQEGADEAFF
J gene: TRBJ1-4; CDR3 length: 13; D gene: .; V gene: TRBV29-1; clone size: few; CDR3 DNA: TGCAGCGTTCAATGGGCAGGGTGGGAAAAACTGTTTTTT; CDR3 protein: CSVQWAGWEKLFF
J gene: TRBJ2-7; CDR3 length: 14; D gene: .; V gene: TRBV18; clone size: many; CDR3 DNA: TGTGCCAGCTCACAGGACCAGGGAGCCTACGAGCAGTACTTC; CDR3 protein: CASSQDQGAYEQYF
J gene: TRBJ2-3; CDR3 length: 15; D gene: TRBD1; V gene: TRBV9; clone size: .; CDR3 DNA: TGTGCCAGCAGCCCCGGGACAGGGGTGGGAGATACGCAGTATTTT; CDR3 protein: CASSPGTGVGDTQYF
J gene: TRBJ2-7; CDR3 length: 11; D gene: .; V gene: TRBV20-1; clone size: few; CDR3 DNA: TGCAGTGTAAGGCCTTTACACGAGCAGTACTTC; CDR3 protein: CSVRPLHEQYF
J gene: TRBJ2-6; CDR3 length: 16; D gene: .; V gene: TRBV27; clone size: .; CDR3 DNA: TGTGCCAGCAGTCCGGCTCAGGCCACTGGGGCCAACGTCCTGACTTTC; CDR3 protein: CASSPAQATGANVLTF
J gene: TRBJ2-1; CDR3 length: 15; D gene: TRBD1; V gene: TRBV5-1; clone size: .; CDR3 DNA: TGCGCCAGCAGCACAGGGACAGGGACTTACAATGAGCAGTTCTTC; CDR3 protein: CASSTGTGTYNEQFF
J gene: TRBJ2-7; CDR3 length: 12; D gene: .; V gene: TRBV6-7; clone size: .; CDR3 DNA: TGTGCCATCAGTTACCTCAGGGGCGAGCAGTACTTC; CDR3 protein: CAISYLRGEQYF
J gene: TRBJ2-7; CDR3 length: 16; D gene: .; V gene: TRBV11-2; clone size: .; CDR3 DNA: TGTGCCAGCAGCTTAATCCCAATGGGGAACTCCTACGAGCAGTACTTC; CDR3 protein: CASSLIPMGNSYEQYF
J gene: TRBJ2-5; CDR3 length: 15; D gene: TRBD1; V gene: TRBV9; clone size: .; CDR3 DNA: TGTGCCAGCAGCGCACCGGGACAGGGAATGGAGACCCAGTACTTC; CDR3 protein: CASSAPGQGMETQYF
J gene: TRBJ2-7; CDR3 length: 16; D gene: TRBD1; V gene: TRBV20-1; clone size: few; CDR3 DNA: TGCAGTGCTAGAGCATTAAGACAGGGAAGGGAATACGAGCAGTACTTC; CDR3 protein: CSARALRQGREYEQYF
J gene: TRBJ2-7; CDR3 length: 15; D gene: TRBD1; V gene: TRBV27; clone size: .; CDR3 DNA: TGTGCCAGCAGACCCAGGGGGCTAGGATTAGGCGAGCAGTACTTC; CDR3 protein: CASRPRGLGLGEQYF
J gene: TRBJ1-2; CDR3 length: 17; D gene: .; V gene: TRBV7-3; clone size: .; CDR3 DNA: TGTGCCAGCAGCTCCCCCGCAGGGGCCGGTTTTAACTATGGCTACACCTTC; CDR3 protein: CASSSPAGAGFNYGYTF
J gene: TRBJ2-3; CDR3 length: 10; D gene: .; V gene: TRBV20-1; clone size: .; CDR3 DNA: TGCAGTGCTAGTGCTGATACGCAGTATTTT; CDR3 protein: CSASADTQYF
J gene: TRBJ1-6; CDR3 length: 16; D gene: TRBD1; V gene: TRBV10-3; clone size: .; CDR3 DNA: TGTGCCATCAGTGAGTCCCCGGGACAGAATAATTCACCCCTCCACTTT; CDR3 protein: CAISESPGQNNSPLHF
J gene: TRBJ2-1; CDR3 length: 20; D gene: TRBD2; V gene: TRBV4-1; clone size: .; CDR3 DNA: TGCGCCAGCAGCCAAGAAAGGTGGGCTAGCGGGGGACCCTCCTACAATGAGCAGTTCTTC; CDR3 protein: CASSQERWASGGPSYNEQFF
J gene: TRBJ2-2; CDR3 length: 14; D gene: .; V gene: TRBV28; clone size: few; CDR3 DNA: TGTGCCAGCAGTTTCCAGGTCGGGGCAGGGGAGCTGTTTTTT; CDR3 protein: CASSFQVGAGELFF
J gene: TRBJ1-5; CDR3 length: 14; D gene: .; V gene: TRBV6-2/TRBV6-3; clone size: few; CDR3 DNA: TGTGCCAGCAGTCCGGTTTTAATGGGTCAGCCCCAGCATTTT; CDR3 protein: CASSPVLMGQPQHF
J gene: TRBJ2-1; CDR3 length: 13; D gene: .; V gene: TRBV12-3/TRBV12-4; clone size: .; CDR3 DNA: TGTGCCAGCAGGCTTGACTCGCTCAATGAGCAGTTCTTC; CDR3 protein: CASRLDSLNEQFF
J gene: TRBJ2-1; CDR3 length: 15; D gene: TRBD2; V gene: TRBV19; clone size: few; CDR3 DNA: TGTGCCAGTAGTATGACTAGCACATGGGGGTCGGAGCAGTTCTTC; CDR3 protein: CASSMTSTWGSEQFF
J gene: TRBJ1-1; CDR3 length: 15; D gene: .; V gene: TRBV12-3/TRBV12-4; clone size: .; CDR3 DNA: TGTGCCAGCAACACCCCTGAGACAGACCTCACTGAAGCTTTCTTT; CDR3 protein: CASNTPETDLTEAFF
J gene: TRBJ1-6; CDR3 length: 13; D gene: .; V gene: TRBV7-3; clone size: few; CDR3 DNA: TGTGCCAGCAGCTCCGGGCCCATGAATCCCCTCCACTTT; CDR3 protein: CASSSGPMNPLHF
J gene: TRBJ2-7; CDR3 length: 13; D gene: .; V gene: TRBV18; clone size: few; CDR3 DNA: TGTGCCAGCTCACCACCCCCAGGGTACGAGCAGTACTTC; CDR3 protein: CASSPPPGYEQYF
J gene: TRBJ2-7; CDR3 length: 16; D gene: .; V gene: TRBV7-2; clone size: .; CDR3 DNA: TGTGCCAGCAGCTTAGTAGCCCCGGTTAGCTCCTACGAGCAGTACTTC; CDR3 protein: CASSLVAPVSSYEQYF
J gene: TRBJ1-5; CDR3 length: 14; D gene: TRBD1; V gene: TRBV12-3/TRBV12-4; clone size: many; CDR3 DNA: TGTGCCAGCAGTTTCGGACAGGGGAACCAGCCCCAGCATTTT; CDR3 protein: CASSFGQGNQPQHF
J gene: TRBJ2-1; CDR3 length: 18; D gene: TRBD2; V gene: TRBV7-2; clone size: .; CDR3 DNA: TGTGCCAGCAGCACCCGACCGGCTAGCGGGTGGTCCTACAATGAGCAGTTCTTC; CDR3 protein: CASSTRPASGWSYNEQFF
J gene: TRBJ2-7; CDR3 length: 14; D gene: .; V gene: TRBV12-3/TRBV12-4; clone size: few; CDR3 DNA: TGTGCCAGCAGTCCAATGAAGGGATGGGGCGAGCAGTACTTC; CDR3 protein: CASSPMKGWGEQYF
J gene: TRBJ2-7; CDR3 length: 14; D gene: TRBD1; V gene: TRBV6-1; clone size: .; CDR3 DNA: TGTGCCACCAAAAGGACAGGGCACTCCTACGAGCAGTACTTC; CDR3 protein: CATKRTGHSYEQYF
J gene: TRBJ2-3; CDR3 length: 15; D gene: TRBD2; V gene: TRBV6-2/TRBV6-3; clone size: few; CDR3 DNA: TGTGCCAGCGGATTAGCGGGGCTGGGTCTGGATACGCAGTATTTT; CDR3 protein: CASGLAGLGLDTQYF
J gene: TRBJ2-7; CDR3 length: 15; D gene: .; V gene: TRBV7-6; clone size: .; CDR3 DNA: TGTGCCAGCAGCTTAAATACAGGGAGCTCCTACGAGCAGTACTTC; CDR3 protein: CASSLNTGSSYEQYF
J gene: TRBJ1-1; CDR3 length: 14; D gene: .; V gene: TRBV5-1; clone size: many; CDR3 DNA: TGCGCCAGCAGCTTGGAGGGACAGAACACTGAAGCTTTCTTT; CDR3 protein: CASSLEGQNTEAFF
J gene: TRBJ2-5; CDR3 length: 14; D gene: .; V gene: TRBV12-3/TRBV12-4; clone size: .; CDR3 DNA: TGTGCCAGCAGTTCAGGACGAGGGATGGAGACCCAGTACTTC; CDR3 protein: CASSSGRGMETQYF
J gene: TRBJ2-5; CDR3 length: 15; D gene: TRBD1; V gene: TRBV29-1; clone size: .; CDR3 DNA: TGCAGCGTTGCTTGGGGACAGGTATCTTCAGAGACCCAGTACTTC; CDR3 protein: CSVAWGQVSSETQYF
J gene: TRBJ2-2; CDR3 length: 13; D gene: .; V gene: TRBV7-9; clone size: few; CDR3 DNA: TGTGCCAGCAGCTCCGTTTTCACCGGGGAGCTGTTTTTT; CDR3 protein: CASSSVFTGELFF
J gene: TRBJ1-2; CDR3 length: 12; D gene: .; V gene: TRBV7-9; clone size: .; CDR3 DNA: TGTGCCAGCGCTTACTCGGACAGCATCTACACCTTC; CDR3 protein: CASAYSDSIYTF
J gene: TRBJ2-7; CDR3 length: 14; D gene: .; V gene: TRBV11-2; clone size: many; CDR3 DNA: TGTGCCAGCAGCTTGGAGCCGGGGCTTTACGAGCAGTACTTC; CDR3 protein: CASSLEPGLYEQYF
J gene: TRBJ1-1; CDR3 length: 12; D gene: .; V gene: TRBV20-1; clone size: .; CDR3 DNA: TGCAGTGCTGTAGGGGGGAACACTGAAGCTTTCTTT; CDR3 protein: CSAVGGNTEAFF
J gene: TRBJ1-2; CDR3 length: 15; D gene: TRBD1; V gene: TRBV20-1; clone size: .; CDR3 DNA: TGCAGTGCTAGAGAAGGACAGGGGGCCCACTATGGCTACACCTTC; CDR3 protein: CSAREGQGAHYGYTF
J gene: TRBJ2-2; CDR3 length: 16; D gene: TRBD2; V gene: TRBV12-3/TRBV12-4; clone size: few; CDR3 DNA: TGTGCCAGCGGGTATAGCGGGAGGCCCGACACCGGGGAGCTGTTTTTT; CDR3 protein: CASGYSGRPDTGELFF
J gene: TRBJ1-2; CDR3 length: 17; D gene: .; V gene: TRBV7-2; clone size: few; CDR3 DNA: TGTGCCAGCAACTCACGGAGGGGCGGGGTCGCATGGTATGGCTACACCTTC; CDR3 protein: CASNSRRGGVAWYGYTF
J gene: TRBJ2-2; CDR3 length: 17; D gene: TRBD1; V gene: TRBV7-8; clone size: few; CDR3 DNA: TGTGCCAGCAGCTTAGACGACAGGGGGCTCGACACCGGGGAGCTGTTTTTT; CDR3 protein: CASSLDDRGLDTGELFF
J gene: TRBJ1-1; CDR3 length: 14; D gene: TRBD1; V gene: TRBV7-9; clone size: many; CDR3 DNA: TGTGCCAGCAGAAAGGACAGGGCCGACACTGAAGCTTTCTTT; CDR3 protein: CASRKDRADTEAFF
J gene: TRBJ2-3; CDR3 length: 15; D gene: TRBD2; V gene: TRBV20-1; clone size: .; CDR3 DNA: TGCAGTGCTCAGGGATTCGGGCGGGAGTGGAATACGCAGTATTTT; CDR3 protein: CSAQGFGREWNTQYF
J gene: TRBJ2-3; CDR3 length: 14; D gene: .; V gene: TRBV2; clone size: .; CDR3 DNA: TGTGCCAGCAGTAACAAACCGGTCACAGATACGCAGTATTTT; CDR3 protein: CASSNKPVTDTQYF